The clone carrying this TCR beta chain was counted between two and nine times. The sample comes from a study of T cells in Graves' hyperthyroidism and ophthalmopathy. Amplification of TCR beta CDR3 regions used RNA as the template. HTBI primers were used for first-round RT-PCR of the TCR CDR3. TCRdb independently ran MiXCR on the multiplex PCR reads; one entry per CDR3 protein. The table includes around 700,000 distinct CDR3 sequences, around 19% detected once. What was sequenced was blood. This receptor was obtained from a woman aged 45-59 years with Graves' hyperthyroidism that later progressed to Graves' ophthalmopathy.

The DNA for the CDR3 is TGCAGTGCTAGAGATGTTGCTAGCGGGGTTTCCTACAATGAGCAGTTCTTC. Protein: CSARDVASGVSYNEQFF. V and J are TRBV20-1 and TRBJ2-1, with 9 bases fitting TRBD2. The length of the CDR3 is 17 residues. The junction had 7 bases not matched to a gene; V was cut back by 0 bases and J by 1 base. Germline CDR1 DFQATT, CDR2 SNEGSKA (reference sequence).